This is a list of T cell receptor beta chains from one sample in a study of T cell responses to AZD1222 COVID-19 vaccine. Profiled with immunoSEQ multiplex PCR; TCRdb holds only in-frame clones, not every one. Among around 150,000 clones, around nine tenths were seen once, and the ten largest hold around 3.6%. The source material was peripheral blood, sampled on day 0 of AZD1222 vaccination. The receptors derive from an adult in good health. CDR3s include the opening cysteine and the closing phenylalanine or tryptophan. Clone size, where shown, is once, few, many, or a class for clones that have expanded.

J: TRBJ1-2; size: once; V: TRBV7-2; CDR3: CASSLGPTGGYGYTF
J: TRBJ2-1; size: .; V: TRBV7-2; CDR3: CASRGQGDNEQFF
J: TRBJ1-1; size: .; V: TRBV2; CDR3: CASTLRGSTEAFF
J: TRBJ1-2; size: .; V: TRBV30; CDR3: CAWSPRSPGGYTF
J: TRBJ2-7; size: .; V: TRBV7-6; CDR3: CASSLQPGQGSYEQYF
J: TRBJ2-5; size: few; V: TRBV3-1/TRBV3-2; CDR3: CASSQDLFQTQYF
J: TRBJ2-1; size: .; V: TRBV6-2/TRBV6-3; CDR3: CASSYPRDRGGNEQFF
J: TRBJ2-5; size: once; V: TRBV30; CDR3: CAWSPSTGGQETQYF
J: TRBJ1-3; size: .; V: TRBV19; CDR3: CASSIRPGHPGNTIYF
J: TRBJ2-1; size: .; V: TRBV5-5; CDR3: CASSPLGGSLRNEQFF
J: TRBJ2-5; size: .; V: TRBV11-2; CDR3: CASSGEETQYF
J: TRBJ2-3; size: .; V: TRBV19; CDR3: CASSIEQGRADTQYF
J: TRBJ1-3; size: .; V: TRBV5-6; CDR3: CASSSTGTGNTIYF
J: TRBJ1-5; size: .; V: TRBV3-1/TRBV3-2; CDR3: CASSQANQPQHF
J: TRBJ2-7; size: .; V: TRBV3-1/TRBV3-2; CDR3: CASSSQTGIYEQYF
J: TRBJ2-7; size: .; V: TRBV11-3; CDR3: CASSLTSLYEQYF
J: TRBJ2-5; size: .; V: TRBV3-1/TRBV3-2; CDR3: CASSQVTKSRETQYF
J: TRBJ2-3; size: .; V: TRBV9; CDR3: CATARGLSDTQYF
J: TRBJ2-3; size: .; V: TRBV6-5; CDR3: CASSNRGQGSNTQYF
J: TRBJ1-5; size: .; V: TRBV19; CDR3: CATQPGQGRNQPQHF
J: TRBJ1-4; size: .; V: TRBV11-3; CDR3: CASSSGGQGGEKLFF
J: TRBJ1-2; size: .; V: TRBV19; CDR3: CASSTPPTGDYGYTF